This T cell receptor (beta chain) originates from a study of blood T cells in healthy people across ages (dated by TCRdb to between 2014 and 2017). Study-level background: Template switching captured roughly one uniquely barcoded TCR beta cDNA molecule per two T cells in model experiments. Using deep sequencing normalized with unique cDNA molecular identifiers, the study measured how TCR beta repertoire diversity changes with age. The donors were split into four age groups: young (average about 15 years), middle-aged (roughly 40), aged (around 67) and long-lived (approximately 80). Donors of different ages were randomly distributed across sequencing lanes to avoid experimental bias. Two additional independent replicas of 1 million unique cDNA reads from the same blood draw were analyzed for two donors (one aged 18 to 30 and one aged 80 or older). Results the study describes overall, beyond this receptor: The CMV infection status of donors was not known, potentially confounding age-related changes in expanded clonotypes. Bulk unsorted PBMC profiling prevented conclusive comparison of naive and antigen-experienced compartments. Compared with the aged group, more naive CD4+ T cells, fewer expanded clones and increased TCR diversity were shown by the long-lived group, suggesting age selection. As age increased, observed TCR beta diversity per million T cells dropped in a roughly linear way, and a significant reduction was already evident by age 40. Estimates of total diversity based on one million sequenced T cells were regarded as lower bounds and as underestimates. The percentage of naive T cells measured by flow cytometry correlated strongly with observed TCR beta diversity.

Counted from cysteine to phenylalanine, this CDR3 has 10 amino acids. Only CDR3 DNA remains: 30 bases, in frame from the first base. The germline V gene specifies SQVTM as CDR1 and ANQGSEA as CDR2. Trimming at the junction amounts to 0 bases on V and 7 bases on J, and the germline ends lie 3 bases apart. The donors were some 36 Caucasian individuals from Russia, aged roughly 6 to 100 years, who were systemically healthy. Each donor gave about 9.7 milliliters of peripheral blood, drawn into EDTA-treated Vacutainer tubes. Ficoll-Paque density-gradient centrifugation was used to isolate PBMCs, with at least 6.5 million per sample. Trizol reagent was used to extract total RNA from PBMCs, with at least 5 micrograms per sample. For every donor, an aliquot of PBMCs went through flow cytometry to measure the percentages of naive CD45RAhigh/CD27high T cells. Libraries were prepared through 5' RACE. The sequencing machine was an Illumina HiSeq 2500. A second PCR of about 7 to 12 cycles was run with a J-beta primer mix and a sample-barcoded 5' primer. A unique molecular identifier was introduced onto each TCR beta cDNA molecule by a template-switch 5' adaptor carrying 12 random nucleotides. At least 3 million CDR3-containing paired-end reads were obtained from each sample. First-strand cDNA synthesis was performed from all RNA using the Mint cDNA synthesis kit, with priming by a TRBC-specific oligonucleotide. All cDNA was treated with uracil-DNA glycosylase and then went through a first 18-cycle PCR with the universal primers M1SS and BC2_uni_R. The source study handled its data this way. Each sample was normalized by randomly selecting 1 million high-quality reads, each carrying a distinct molecular identifier. Reads sharing molecular identifiers were discarded rather than binned into consensus sequences. MiTCR, run with a Q25 quality threshold and the strictest error-elimination algorithm, handled CDR3 identification, clonotype clustering and error correction. A nonparametric unseen species model with Euler transformation was used to estimate a lower bound on total TCR beta diversity. TCRdb took the public reads, trimmed them with fastp at Q25, ran MiXCR for clone calling and kept in-frame beta chains. Every distinct CDR3 protein forms one entry, paired with its most common genes and DNA. None of the V and J calls come from the authors' own analysis; TCRdb made them. The sample includes around 1.5 million distinct CDR3 sequences, with approximately 38% observed a single time. Approximately 7.9% of the sample is in the top ten clones.

As to this clonotype: Its antigen remains undetermined. The sample holds no much larger clone one base away, and base qualities are not on file.

The clonotype was recovered from a woman aged 18-29 years in good health. This sequence uses TRBV29-1 and TRBJ1-2; no D gene can be assigned with confidence. Sequenced sample: blood. The DNA is as follows: TGCAGCGTTGAAGATCGTGGCTACACCTTC. Translated, this is CSVEDRGYTF.